The rows below give T cell receptor beta chains drawn from one sample of a study of blood T cell repertoires in COVID-19. TCRdb's table, derived via immunoSEQ multiplex PCR, lists solely in-frame clones and lacks some. Among roughly 45,000 clones listed, around 84% were seen once. The sample consisted of peripheral blood. The receptors here all came from a man over 45 with active COVID-19. Each CDR3 is given with its conserved first and last residue. Fields, in order: CDR3 length, clone size, V gene, J gene, D gene, CDR3 protein, CDR3 DNA. D genes are given only for firm matches. Not every row has a clone size; where given, it reads once, few, many or a size class.

cdr3_length: 11
clone_size: .
v_call: TRBV20-1
j_call: TRBJ1-1
d_call: .
cdr3_aa: CSARNGRRAFF
cdr3_nt: TGCAGTGCTAGAAACGGCCGGAGAGCTTTCTTT

cdr3_length: 14
clone_size: .
v_call: TRBV14
j_call: TRBJ1-2
d_call: .
cdr3_aa: CASSPLTGGYGYTF
cdr3_nt: TGTGCCAGCAGCCCTTTGACAGGTGGCTATGGCTACACCTTC

cdr3_length: 17
clone_size: .
v_call: TRBV11-3
j_call: TRBJ2-1
d_call: TRBD2
cdr3_aa: CASSLSREASSYNEQFF
cdr3_nt: TGTGCCAGCAGCTTATCCCGGGAGGCGAGCTCCTACAATGAGCAGTTCTTC

cdr3_length: 14
clone_size: .
v_call: TRBV7-9
j_call: TRBJ1-2
d_call: TRBD1
cdr3_aa: CASSDGQGNYGYTF
cdr3_nt: TGTGCCAGCAGCGACGGACAGGGGAACTATGGCTACACCTTC

cdr3_length: 12
clone_size: once
v_call: TRBV6-5
j_call: TRBJ2-1
d_call: .
cdr3_aa: CASRSDGLEQFF
cdr3_nt: TGTGCCAGCAGATCGGACGGACTCGAGCAGTTCTTC

cdr3_length: 15
clone_size: once
v_call: TRBV19
j_call: TRBJ1-4
d_call: .
cdr3_aa: CASSIGEGGREKLFF
cdr3_nt: TGTGCCAGTAGTATCGGCGAGGGGGGGAGGGAAAAACTGTTTTTT

cdr3_length: 16
clone_size: once
v_call: TRBV2
j_call: TRBJ2-3
d_call: TRBD2
cdr3_aa: CASRSTSGGPPDTQYF
cdr3_nt: TGTGCCAGCAGGTCCACTAGCGGGGGCCCCCCAGATACGCAGTATTTT

cdr3_length: 15
clone_size: .
v_call: TRBV7-9
j_call: TRBJ1-1
d_call: TRBD1
cdr3_aa: CASSSRGGVNTEAFF
cdr3_nt: TGTGCCAGCAGCAGCAGAGGGGGCGTCAACACTGAAGCTTTCTTT

cdr3_length: 14
clone_size: few
v_call: TRBV2
j_call: TRBJ1-1
d_call: .
cdr3_aa: CASNPGQGNTEAFF
cdr3_nt: TGTGCCAGCAACCCCGGGCAGGGGAACACTGAAGCTTTCTTT

cdr3_length: 12
clone_size: .
v_call: TRBV29-1
j_call: TRBJ1-2
d_call: .
cdr3_aa: CSVEGQNYGYTF
cdr3_nt: TGCAGCGTCGAGGGACAAAACTATGGCTACACCTTC

cdr3_length: 15
clone_size: .
v_call: TRBV18
j_call: TRBJ1-1
d_call: .
cdr3_aa: CASSPRTGMNTEAFF
cdr3_nt: TGTGCCAGCTCACCCAGAACAGGGATGAACACTGAAGCTTTCTTT

cdr3_length: 12
clone_size: .
v_call: TRBV7-9
j_call: TRBJ1-2
d_call: .
cdr3_aa: CASSLDSYGYTF
cdr3_nt: TGTGCCAGCAGCCTGGACAGCTATGGCTACACCTTC

cdr3_length: 15
clone_size: once
v_call: TRBV4-1
j_call: TRBJ2-7
d_call: .
cdr3_aa: CASSQEGTPGYEQYF
cdr3_nt: TGCGCCAGCAGCCAAGAGGGGACTCCCGGCTACGAGCAGTACTTC

cdr3_length: 16
clone_size: .
v_call: TRBV4-3
j_call: TRBJ2-5
d_call: TRBD1
cdr3_aa: CASSQERTGVVETQYF
cdr3_nt: TGCGCCAGCAGCCAAGAAAGGACAGGGGTGGTAGAGACCCAGTACTTC

cdr3_length: 15
clone_size: once
v_call: TRBV5-4
j_call: TRBJ2-3
d_call: TRBD2
cdr3_aa: CASSVIAGDTDTQYF
cdr3_nt: TGTGCCAGCAGCGTAATAGCGGGAGACACAGATACGCAGTATTTT

cdr3_length: 15
clone_size: .
v_call: TRBV6-7
j_call: TRBJ1-5
d_call: .
cdr3_aa: CASSWQNYSNQPQHF
cdr3_nt: TGTGCCAGCAGTTGGCAGAATTATAGCAATCAGCCCCAGCATTTT

cdr3_length: 15
clone_size: .
v_call: TRBV5-6
j_call: TRBJ1-5
d_call: .
cdr3_aa: CASSWGAGSNQPQHF
cdr3_nt: TGTGCCAGCAGCTGGGGCGCGGGGAGCAATCAGCCCCAGCATTTT